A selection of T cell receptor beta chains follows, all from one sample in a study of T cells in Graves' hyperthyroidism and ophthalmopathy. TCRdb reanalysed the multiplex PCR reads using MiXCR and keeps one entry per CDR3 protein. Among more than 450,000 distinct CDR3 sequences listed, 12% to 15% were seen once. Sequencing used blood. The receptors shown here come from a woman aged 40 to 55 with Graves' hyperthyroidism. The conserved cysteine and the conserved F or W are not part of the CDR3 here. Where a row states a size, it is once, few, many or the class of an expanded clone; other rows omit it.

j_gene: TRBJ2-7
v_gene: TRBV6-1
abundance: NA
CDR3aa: ANSEVTGSYYEQY

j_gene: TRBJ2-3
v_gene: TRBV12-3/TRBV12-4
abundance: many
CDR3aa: ASSNSGSTDTQY

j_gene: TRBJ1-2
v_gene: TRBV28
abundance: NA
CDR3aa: ASSFLKDRGPNYGYT

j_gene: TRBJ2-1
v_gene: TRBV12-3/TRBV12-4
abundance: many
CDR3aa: ASNRGSYNEQF

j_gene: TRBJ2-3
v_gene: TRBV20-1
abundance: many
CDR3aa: SARDRMRGSTDTQY

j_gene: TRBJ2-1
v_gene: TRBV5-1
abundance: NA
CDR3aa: ASSALSGGTSGNEQF

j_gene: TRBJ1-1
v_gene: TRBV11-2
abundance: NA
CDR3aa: ASSLTRGRDMNTGAF

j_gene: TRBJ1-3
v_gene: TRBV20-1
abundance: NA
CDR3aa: SATGQGSGNTIY

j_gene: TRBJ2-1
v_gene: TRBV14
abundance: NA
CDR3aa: ASSQAFLGTGGLGEQF

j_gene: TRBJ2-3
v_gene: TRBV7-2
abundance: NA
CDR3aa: ASSFGRAKDTQY

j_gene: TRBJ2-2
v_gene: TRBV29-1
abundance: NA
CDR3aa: SVEDKGANTGELF

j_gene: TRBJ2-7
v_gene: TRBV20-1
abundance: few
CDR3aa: SARSRETSYEQY

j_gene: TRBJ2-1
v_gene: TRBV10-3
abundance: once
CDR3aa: AISESKVSRDEQF

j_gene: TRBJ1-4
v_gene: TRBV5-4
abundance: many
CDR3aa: ASSLITGEKLF

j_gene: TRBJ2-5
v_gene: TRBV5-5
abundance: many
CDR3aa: ASRNGPGETQY

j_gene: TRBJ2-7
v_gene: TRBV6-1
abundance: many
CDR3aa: ATQIAGEYEQY

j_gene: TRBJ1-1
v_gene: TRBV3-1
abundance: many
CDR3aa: ASSQVNTEAF

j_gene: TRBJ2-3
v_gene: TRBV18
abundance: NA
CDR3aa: ASSLNGATY

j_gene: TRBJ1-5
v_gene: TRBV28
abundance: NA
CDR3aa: ASSPYWATGPSNQPQH

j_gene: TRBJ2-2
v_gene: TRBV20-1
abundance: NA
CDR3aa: SARGRGGLANTGELF

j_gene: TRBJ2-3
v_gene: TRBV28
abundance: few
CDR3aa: ASSMRGQGPDTQY

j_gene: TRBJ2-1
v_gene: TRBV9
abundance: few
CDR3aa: ASSVVGIALSDEQF

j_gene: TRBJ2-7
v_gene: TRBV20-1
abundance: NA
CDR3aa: SAPTASYEQY

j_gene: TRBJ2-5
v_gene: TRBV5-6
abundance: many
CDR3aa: ASSLVLAGVGETQY

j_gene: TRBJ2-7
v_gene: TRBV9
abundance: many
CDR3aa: ASSPGLAGPSYEQY

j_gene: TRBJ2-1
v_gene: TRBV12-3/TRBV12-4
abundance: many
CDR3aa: ASSLSTSGSYNEQF

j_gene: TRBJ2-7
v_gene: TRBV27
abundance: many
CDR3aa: ASSLVGGAGKEQY

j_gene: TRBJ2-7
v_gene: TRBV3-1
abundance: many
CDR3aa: ASSQDVTGVSYEQY

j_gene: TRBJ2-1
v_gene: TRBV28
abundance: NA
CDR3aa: ASSYGTSAYNEQF

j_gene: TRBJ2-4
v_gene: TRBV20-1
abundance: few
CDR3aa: SARDGGFAGDYGNIQY

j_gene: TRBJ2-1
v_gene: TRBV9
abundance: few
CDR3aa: ASSPTGTLSYNEQF

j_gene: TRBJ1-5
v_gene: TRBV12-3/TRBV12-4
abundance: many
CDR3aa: ASSLTEWGIGQPQH

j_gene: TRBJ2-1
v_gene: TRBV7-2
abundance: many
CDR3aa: ASSRLSGRPIGGNEQF

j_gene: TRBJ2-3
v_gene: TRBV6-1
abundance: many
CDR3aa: ASSDRTSPADTQY

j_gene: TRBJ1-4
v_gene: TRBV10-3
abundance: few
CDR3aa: AIRRDGPNEKLF

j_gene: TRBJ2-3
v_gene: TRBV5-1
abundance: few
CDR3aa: ASSLGTTNTDTQY

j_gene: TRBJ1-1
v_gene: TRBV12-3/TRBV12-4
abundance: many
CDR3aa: ASRQGSENTEAF

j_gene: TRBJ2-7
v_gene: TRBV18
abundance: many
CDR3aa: ASSPQGGIYEQY

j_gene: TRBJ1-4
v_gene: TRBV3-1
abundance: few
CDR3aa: ASSQDRRNSRSLNEKLF